Presented here are 19 T cell receptor beta chains from one specimen sequenced in a study of T cell responses to AZD1222 COVID-19 vaccine. The assay was immunoSEQ multiplex PCR, and TCRdb's table has in-frame clones only and misses some. The sample lists some 150,000 clones; about 92% were seen once. Sequences were derived from peripheral blood, sampled on day 0 of AZD1222 vaccination. These receptors all stem from an adult in good health.

This clone was detected a few times. The chain joins TRBV7-2 to TRBJ1-2; 7 positions match TRBD1. CDR3 length equals 15 residues. CDR1 SGHTA and CDR2 FQGNSA come from the germline V gene. Trimming cost V 5 bases and J 3 bases; bases outside gene matches: 9. CDR3: CASSLGTEPYYGYTF. The CDR3 coding sequence is TGTGCCAGCAGCCTTGGGACAGAACCCTACTATGGCTACACCTTC.

This chain connects TRBV9 to TRBJ1-3; weak D call: TRBD1 (5 bases). From germline, CDR1 is SGDLS and CDR2 YYNGEE. V lost 3 bases, J lost 0 bases, and 10 bases lay in between. There are 15 residues in the CDR3. CDR3 bases: TGTGCCAGCAGCGGCTCGGGGCGCTCTGGAAACACCATATATTTT. Translation gives CASSGSGRSGNTIYF.

This clone was recorded once. CDR3 amino acids: CASSLDSLNEKLFF. DNA for the CDR3: TGTGCCAGCAGCTTGGACAGCTTGAATGAAAAACTGTTTTTT. The chain employs TRBV5-6 and TRBJ1-4; D unresolved. The CDR3 extends over 14 amino acids. V was pared by 0 bases and J by 5 bases, with 8 bases between. CDR1 is SGHDT, CDR2 YYEEEE, per germline.

This clone was detected only once. The rearrangement joins TRBV5-4 to TRBJ2-7; D call uncertain. V dropped 2 bases and J dropped 7 bases, with 16 bases sitting between them. In germline, CDR1 is SGHNT, CDR2 YYREEE (reference sequence). CDR3 length equals 14 residues. The CDR3 bases are TGTGCCAGCAGCTTTTTCGCCCCGGCTGGGGAGCAGTACTTC. Protein sequence: CASSFFAPAGEQYF.

J is TRBJ2-3 and V is TRBV2; 9 nucleotides match TRBD2. The CDR3 is 15 residues long. Trimming at V came to 6 bases and at J to 4 bases, leaving 8 bases not matched to a gene. Germline CDR1 and CDR2: SNHLY and FYNNEI. CDR3 in amino acids: CASRPLRGGPDTQYF. The CDR3 region has the DNA TGTGCCAGCAGACCCCTGCGGGGGGGCCCAGATACGCAGTATTTT.

The V and J genes are TRBV11-2 and TRBJ2-5; 10 nucleotides align to TRBD2. Losses at the gene ends were 2 bases for V and 4 bases for J; bases not matched to a gene: 1. The CDR3 consists of 14 residues. CDR1 SGHAT and CDR2 FQNNGV come from the germline V gene. This chain's CDR3 is CASSLSSGRETQYF. CDR3 in DNA: TGTGCCAGCAGCTTATCTAGCGGGAGAGAGACCCAGTACTTC.

The chain employs TRBV9 and TRBJ1-6; TRBD1 matches 7 bases. The CDR3 runs 14 residues. V lost 5 bases to trimming and J lost 8 bases; unmatched junction nucleotides: 7. Germline V gives CDR1 SGDLS, CDR2 YYNGEE. CDR3 in DNA: TGTGCCAGCAGATCTGGAACAGGGGATTCACCCCTCCACTTT. Amino acid sequence: CASRSGTGDSPLHF.

The V call is TRBV6-5, the J call TRBJ1-4; TRBD1 aligns across 8 bases. This CDR3 contains 15 residues. Germline values: CDR1 MNHEY, CDR2 SVGAGI. The J segment lost 4 bases and the V segment lost 4 bases, leaving 5 bases of the junction unmatched. CDR3 sequence reads: CASSSGGTGNEKLFF. CDR3 DNA: TGTGCCAGCAGTTCAGGGGGCACCGGTAATGAAAAACTGTTTTTT.

The chain combines TRBV3-1 (or the pseudogene TRBV3-2) with TRBJ1-2, with a weak D call TRBD1 (6 bases). The germline V and J ends were trimmed by 5 bases and 5 bases, with 12 bases remaining between them. This CDR3 is 13 amino acids long. Germline values: CDR1 LGHDT, CDR2 YNNKEL (reference sequence). The CDR3 spells CASSIQGIYGYTF. Here the CDR3 DNA reads TGTGCCAGCAGCATACAGGGAATTTATGGCTACACCTTC.

V gene TRBV15 combines with J gene TRBJ1-1; unclear D gene. Germline V gene sequence: CDR1 LNHNV, CDR2 YYDKDF (reference sequence). CDR3 length equals 11 residues. V was pared by 4 bases and J by 10 bases, with 10 bases between. DNA for the CDR3: TGTGCCACCAGCACGGAGGGTCGAGCTTTCTTT. Protein sequence: CATSTEGRAFF.

This chain joins TRBV19 and TRBJ2-3; 14 bases align to TRBD2. The CDR3 has 16 residues. The V gene end was trimmed by 5 bases and the J gene end by 4 bases; junction bases not matched to a gene: 5. Germline V gene sequence: CDR1 LNHDA, CDR2 SQIVND (reference sequence). CDR3 amino acids: CASSLGGLAGADTQYF. The CDR3 DNA reads as TGTGCCAGTAGTCTCGGGGGACTAGCGGGGGCAGATACGCAGTATTTT. The whole variable domain, filled in from reference TRBV19 and TRBJ2-3, reads DGGITQSPKYLFRKEGQNVTLSCEQNLNHDAMYWYRQDPGQGLRLIYYSQIVNDFQKGDIAEGYSVSREKKESFPLTVTSAQKNPTAFYLCASSLGGLAGADTQYFGPGTRLTVL.

Comment on this clone: This sample includes further DNA sequences coding for the same CDR3. The chain recombines TRBV25-1 with TRBJ1-1, with 8 nucleotides matching TRBD1. Germline V gene sequence: CDR1 MGHDK, CDR2 SYGVNS. Germline trimming cut 3 bases from V and 2 bases from J; bases unmatched to any gene: 5. There are 15 residues in the CDR3. CDR3 in amino acids: CASSDPGQGNTEAFF. The CDR3, as DNA: TGTGCCAGCAGTGATCCCGGACAGGGAAACACTGAAGCTTTCTTT. The full variable domain, with the rest looked up from reference TRBV25-1 and TRBJ1-1, is EADIYQTPRYLVIGTGKKITLECSQTMGHDKMYWYQQDPGMELHLIHYSYGVNSTEKGDLSSESTVSRIRTEHFPLTLESARPSHTSQYLCASSDPGQGNTEAFFGQGTRLTVV.

This chain links TRBV2 with TRBJ2-1, with 7 nucleotides matching TRBD2. V shed 9 bases and J 0 bases; nucleotides not matched to a gene: 5. Germline V gene sequence: CDR1 SNHLY, CDR2 FYNNEI. The CDR3 is made up of 14 amino acids. The CDR3 nucleotides are TGTGCCAGGGCGGGGGATAGCTCCTACAATGAGCAGTTCTTC. Amino acids: CARAGDSSYNEQFF.

The V call is TRBV5-1, the J call TRBJ2-5; D ambiguous. Looked up from germline, CDR1 is SGHRS and CDR2 is YFSETQ. There are 14 residues in the CDR3. Trimming took 3 bases from V and 4 from J, leaving 13 bases between them. CDR3: CASSSVGIRETQYF. CDR3 nucleotide sequence: TGCGCCAGCAGCTCTGTGGGTATTCGAGAGACCCAGTACTTC.

The chain is built from TRBV27 and TRBJ2-1; a possible D gene is TRBD1 (5 bases). The CDR3 length is 20 residues. Trimming pared 2 bases from V and 7 bases from J, leaving 30 bases between. The germline V gene encodes CDR1 MNHEY and CDR2 SMNVEV (reference sequence). Here the CDR3 reads CASSLPIGEMGRLTWNEQFF. The CDR3 DNA reads TGTGCCAGCAGTTTACCCATTGGAGAAATGGGGCGCCTTACATGGAATGAGCAGTTCTTC.

This clone showed up just once. This chain connects TRBV10-3 to TRBJ2-7; a weak D match, TRBD1 (6 bases). CDR1 is ENHRY, CDR2 SYGVKD, per germline. The CDR3 loop spans 15 amino acids. Trimming shortened V by 3 bases and J by 0 bases, and 12 bases separated the two germline ends. In DNA, the CDR3 is TGTGCCATCAGTGATCCGGGACAAAGCTCCTACGAGCAGTACTTC. It encodes CAISDPGQSSYEQYF.

This clone has only a few counts. The genes are TRBV19 and TRBJ1-2; possibly TRBD1 for D (6 bases). Germline V gene data show CDR1 as LNHDA and CDR2 as SQIVND (reference sequence). The CDR3 is 14 amino acids. V was pared by 7 bases and J by 4 bases, with 16 bases between. The CDR3 region has the DNA TGTGCCAGTACGGAAAGGGGGATTCGCTATGGCTACACCTTC. Its translation: CASTERGIRYGYTF.

This chain links TRBV3-1 (or the pseudogene TRBV3-2) with TRBJ1-2, with 8 bases that match TRBD1. After removal of 0 bases from V and 8 bases from J, the junction contained 11 bases not matched to a gene. CDR1 and CDR2 from the germline V gene are LGHDT and YNNKEL (reference sequence). There are 16 residues in the CDR3. This chain's CDR3 is CASSQDPGGGWRGYTF. In nucleotides, the CDR3 is TGTGCCAGCAGCCAAGATCCAGGGGGCGGTTGGCGGGGCTACACCTTC.

The chain uses TRBV5-1 and TRBJ2-2; no firm D call. The CDR3 sequence is 15 residues long. Germline V gene sequence: CDR1 SGHRS, CDR2 YFSETQ. V dropped 1 base and J dropped 5 bases, with 12 bases sitting between them. CDR3 DNA sequence: TGCGCCAGCAGCTTGTCTGGTGGGTCGACCGGGGAGCTGTTTTTT. Protein product: CASSLSGGSTGELFF. Filled out from reference TRBV5-1 and TRBJ2-2, the complete variable domain reads KAGVTQTPRYLIKTRGQQVTLSCSPISGHRSVSWYQQTPGQGLQFLFEYFSETQRNKGNFPGRFSGRQFSNSRSEMNVSTLELGDSALYLCASSLSGGSTGELFFGEGSRLTVL.